This T cell receptor beta chain emerged from a study of blood T cell repertoires in COVID-19. Here immunoSEQ multiplex PCR was the method, and the copy in TCRdb shows in-frame clones only, minus some. The table records 130,000 or so clones, about 84% of them present only once. The germline gives CDR1 GTSNPN, CDR2 SVGIG (reference sequence). V lost 0 bases and J lost 4, with 16 bases in between. There are 16 residues in the CDR3. The sequenced material came from peripheral blood. The sequence was obtained from a woman aged 60 to 75 with acute or convalescent COVID-19. The J gene is TRBJ1-5, the V gene TRBV30; tentative D call: TRBD1 (6 bases). The CDR3 sequence: CAWSVQGTMGNQPQHF. The CDR3 region has the DNA TGTGCCTGGAGTGTACAAGGGACAATGGGTAATCAGCCCCAGCATTTT. Variable domain in full (rest from reference TRBV30 and TRBJ1-5): SQTIHQWPATLVQPVGSPLSLECTVEGTSNPNLYWYRQAAGRGLQLLFYSVGIGQISSEVPQNLSASRPQDRQFILSSKKLLLSDSGFYLCAWSVQGTMGNQPQHFGDGTRLSIL.